This TCR beta chain was profiled in a study of T cells in Graves' hyperthyroidism and ophthalmopathy. Broader study findings: From stable hyperthyroidism, ophthalmopathy was set apart by a 13 V-J model.

The CDR3 spans 19 residues. CDR1 and CDR2 from the germline V gene are SEHNR and FQNEAQ (reference sequence). The V segment lost 5 bases and the J segment 0 bases; nucleotides outside the gene matches: 17. This clonotype was counted between two and nine times. What it recognizes is unknown. The source material, RNA transcripts, was used to amplify TCR beta CDR3 regions. An initial round of RT-PCR targeting the TCR CDR3 relied on the HTBI primer set. TCRdb re-derived calls from the multiplex PCR reads in MiXCR, one entry per CDR3 protein. Seen here are hundreds of thousands of distinct CDR3 sequences, approximately 15% observed once, and the top ten hold 12%.

This receptor was taken from a woman between 45 and 65 years old with Graves' ophthalmopathy. The J gene is TRBJ2-5, the V gene TRBV7-9; 8 bases match TRBD1. The sequenced sample was blood. The CDR3 region is CASSRTDRVLFKYQETQYF. The CDR3, as DNA: TGTGCCAGCAGCCGGACGGACAGGGTGTTGTTCAAATACCAAGAGACCCAGTACTTC. Supplemented by reference TRBV7-9 and TRBJ2-5, the full variable domain reads DTGVSQNPRHKITKRGQNVTFRCDPISEHNRLYWYRQTLGQGPEFLTYFQNEAQLEKSRLLSDRFSAERPKGSFSTLEIQRTEQGDSAMYLCASSRTDRVLFKYQETQYFGPGTRLLVL.